Below, 4 T cell receptor beta chains from the same sample are listed, as sequenced in a study of blood T cells in healthy people across ages. A J-beta primer mix and a sample-barcoded 5' primer were used in a second PCR of about 6 to 12 cycles. TCRdb fed the 5' RACE reads into MiXCR, producing one record per CDR3 protein. The sample has about 600,000 distinct CDR3 sequences; around half are singletons. The sample comprised blood. The receptors derive from a man older than 75 in good health.

The chain joins TRBV7-2 to TRBJ1-6, with a weak D call TRBD1 (6 bases). Trimming took 5 bases from V and 10 from J, leaving 15 bases between them. There are 14 residues in the CDR3. Germline CDR1 is SGHTA and CDR2 is FQGNSA. CDR3 region: CASSPLQGGSPLHF. The DNA for the CDR3 is TGTGCCAGCAGCCCCCTACAGGGAGGCTCACCCCTCCACTTT.

The chain is built from TRBV6-5 and TRBJ2-3; 8 bases agree with TRBD2. From germline, CDR1 is MNHEY and CDR2 SVGAGI. This CDR3 has 16 residues. The trim removed 5 bases at V and 5 bases at J, leaving 12 bases unmatched. CDR3 DNA sequence: TGTGCCAGCAGTCCTCGAGGTAGCGGGAAAAGAGATACGCAGTATTTT. Protein: CASSPRGSGKRDTQYF.

The gene calls are TRBV7-6 and TRBJ2-5, with 10 nucleotides matching TRBD2. V shed 5 bases, J shed 3 bases, and the junction held 6 bases outside the gene matches. There are 15 residues in the CDR3. The germline V gene has CDR1 SGHVS and CDR2 FNYEAQ. This CDR3 is CASSPIAGGKETQYF. Here the CDR3 DNA reads TGTGCCAGCAGCCCAATAGCGGGGGGAAAAGAGACCCAGTACTTC.

This clonotype was counted once. This rearrangement joins TRBV10-3 to TRBJ1-1; tentative D call: TRBD1 (5 bases). Germline CDR1 is ENHRY and CDR2 is SYGVKD. V was cut by 0 bases and J by 0 bases, with 14 bases left in between. CDR3 length: 17 residues. The CDR3 region has the DNA TGTGCCATCAGTGAGTCGACGGGAGGGGCGGTGAACACTGAAGCTTTCTTT. Residues: CAISESTGGAVNTEAFF.